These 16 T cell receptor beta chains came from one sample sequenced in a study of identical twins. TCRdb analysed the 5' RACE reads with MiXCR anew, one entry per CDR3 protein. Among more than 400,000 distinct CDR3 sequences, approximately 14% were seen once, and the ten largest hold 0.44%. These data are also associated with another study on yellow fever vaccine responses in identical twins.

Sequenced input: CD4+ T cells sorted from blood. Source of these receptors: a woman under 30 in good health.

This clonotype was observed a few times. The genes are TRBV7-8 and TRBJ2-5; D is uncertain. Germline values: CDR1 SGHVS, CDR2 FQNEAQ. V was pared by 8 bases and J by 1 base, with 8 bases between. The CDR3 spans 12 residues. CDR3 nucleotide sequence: TGTGCCAGCGGTAGTTCCCAAGAGACCCAGTACTTC. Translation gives CASGSSQETQYF.

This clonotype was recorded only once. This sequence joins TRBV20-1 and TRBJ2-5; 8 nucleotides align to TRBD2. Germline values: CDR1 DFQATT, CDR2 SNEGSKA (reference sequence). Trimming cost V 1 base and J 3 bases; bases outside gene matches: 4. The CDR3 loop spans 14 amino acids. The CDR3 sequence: CSARVGTSKETQYF. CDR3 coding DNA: TGCAGTGCTAGAGTCGGGACTAGTAAAGAGACCCAGTACTTC.

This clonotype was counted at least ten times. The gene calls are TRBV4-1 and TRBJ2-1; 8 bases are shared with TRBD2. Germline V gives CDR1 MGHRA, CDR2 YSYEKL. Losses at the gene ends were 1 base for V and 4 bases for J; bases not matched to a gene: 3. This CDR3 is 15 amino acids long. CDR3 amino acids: CASSQGPSGYNEQFF. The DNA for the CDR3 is TGCGCCAGCAGCCAAGGGCCTAGCGGGTACAATGAGCAGTTCTTC.

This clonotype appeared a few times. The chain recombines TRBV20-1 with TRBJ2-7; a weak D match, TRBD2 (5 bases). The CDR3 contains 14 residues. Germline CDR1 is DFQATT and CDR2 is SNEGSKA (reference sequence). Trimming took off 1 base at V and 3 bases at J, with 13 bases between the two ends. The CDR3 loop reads CSARALTGFYEQYF. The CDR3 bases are TGCAGTGCTAGAGCCCTAACGGGATTCTACGAGCAGTACTTC.

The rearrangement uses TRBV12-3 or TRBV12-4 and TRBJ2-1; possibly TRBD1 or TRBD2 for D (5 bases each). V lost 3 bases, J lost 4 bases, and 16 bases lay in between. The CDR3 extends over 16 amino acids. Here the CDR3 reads CASSLSGRESYNEQFF. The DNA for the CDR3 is TGTGCCAGCAGTTTGTCTGGCAGGGAGAGTTACAATGAGCAGTTCTTC.

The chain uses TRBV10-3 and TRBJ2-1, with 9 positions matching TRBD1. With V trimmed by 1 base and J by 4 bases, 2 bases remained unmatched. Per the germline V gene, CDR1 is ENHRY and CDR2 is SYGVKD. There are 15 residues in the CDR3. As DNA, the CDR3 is TGTGCCATCAGTGAGTGGGACAGGGAATACAATGAGCAGTTCTTC. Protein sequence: CAISEWDREYNEQFF.

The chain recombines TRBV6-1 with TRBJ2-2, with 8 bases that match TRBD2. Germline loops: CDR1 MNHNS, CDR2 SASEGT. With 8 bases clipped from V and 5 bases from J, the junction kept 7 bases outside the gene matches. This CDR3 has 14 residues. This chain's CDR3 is CASRAGEGTGELFF. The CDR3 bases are TGTGCCAGCCGAGCGGGAGAGGGGACCGGGGAGCTGTTTTTT.

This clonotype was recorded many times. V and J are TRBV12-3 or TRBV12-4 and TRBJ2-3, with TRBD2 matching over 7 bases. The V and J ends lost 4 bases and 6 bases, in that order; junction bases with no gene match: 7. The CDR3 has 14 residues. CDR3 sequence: CASSSSGTGDTQYF. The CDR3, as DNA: TGTGCCAGCAGTTCTAGCGGTACTGGGGATACGCAGTATTTT.

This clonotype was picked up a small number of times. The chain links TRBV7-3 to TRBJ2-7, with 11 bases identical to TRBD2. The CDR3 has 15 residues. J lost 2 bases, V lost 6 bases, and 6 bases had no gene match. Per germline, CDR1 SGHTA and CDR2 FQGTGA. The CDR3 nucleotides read TGTGCCAGCAGTGGAAGGACTAGCGGGCCCTACGAGCAGTACTTC. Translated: CASSGRTSGPYEQYF. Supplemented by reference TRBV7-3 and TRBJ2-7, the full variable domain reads GAGVSQTPSNKVTEKGKYVELRCDPISGHTALYWYRQSLGQGPEFLIYFQGTGAADDSGLPNDRFFAVRPEGSVSTLKIQRTERGDSAVYLCASSGRTSGPYEQYFGPGTRLTVT.

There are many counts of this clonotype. The CDR3 bases are TGCGCCAGCAGCCGGACTAGCGGTAACAATGAGCAGTTCTTC. Residues: CASSRTSGNNEQFF. The V and J genes are TRBV5-1 and TRBJ2-1; 10 bases align to TRBD2. V lost 4 bases to trimming and J lost 5 bases; unmatched junction nucleotides: 3. The CDR3 consists of 14 residues. CDR1 SGHRS and CDR2 YFSETQ come from the germline V gene.

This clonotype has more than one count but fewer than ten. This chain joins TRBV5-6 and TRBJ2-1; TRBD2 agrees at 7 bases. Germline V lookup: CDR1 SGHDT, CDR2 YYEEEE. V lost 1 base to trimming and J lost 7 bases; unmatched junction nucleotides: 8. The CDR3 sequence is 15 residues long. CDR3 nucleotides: TGTGCCAGCAGCTTGAGGCGGGGGAGGAATAATGAGCAGTTCTTC. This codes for CASSLRRGRNNEQFF. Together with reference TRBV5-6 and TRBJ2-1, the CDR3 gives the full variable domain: DAGVTQSPTHLIKTRGQQVTLRCSPKSGHDTVSWYQQALGQGPQFIFQYYEEEERQRGNFPDRFSGHQFPNYSSELNVNALLLGDSALYLCASSLRRGRNNEQFFGPGTRLTVL.

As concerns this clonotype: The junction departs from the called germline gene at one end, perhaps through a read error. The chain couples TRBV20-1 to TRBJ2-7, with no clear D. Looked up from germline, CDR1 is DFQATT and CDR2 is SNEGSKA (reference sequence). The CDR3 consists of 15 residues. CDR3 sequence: CCALPRPDADPEQYF. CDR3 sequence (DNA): TGCTGTGCTCTTCCTCGGCCCGACGCCGACCCCGAGCAGTACTTC.

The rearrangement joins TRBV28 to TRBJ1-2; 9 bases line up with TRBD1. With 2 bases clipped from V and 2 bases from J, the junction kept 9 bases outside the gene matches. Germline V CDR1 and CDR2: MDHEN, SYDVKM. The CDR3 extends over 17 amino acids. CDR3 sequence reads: CASSLTGQGSGNYGYTF. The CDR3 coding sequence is TGTGCCAGCAGTTTAACCGGACAGGGGAGTGGAAACTATGGCTACACCTTC.

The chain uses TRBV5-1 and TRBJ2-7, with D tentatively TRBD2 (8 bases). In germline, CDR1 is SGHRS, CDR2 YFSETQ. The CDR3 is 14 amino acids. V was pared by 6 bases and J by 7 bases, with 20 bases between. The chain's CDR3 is CASTSETGTREQYF. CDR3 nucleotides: TGCGCCAGCACTTCAGAGACAGGGACTAGGGAGCAGTACTTC.

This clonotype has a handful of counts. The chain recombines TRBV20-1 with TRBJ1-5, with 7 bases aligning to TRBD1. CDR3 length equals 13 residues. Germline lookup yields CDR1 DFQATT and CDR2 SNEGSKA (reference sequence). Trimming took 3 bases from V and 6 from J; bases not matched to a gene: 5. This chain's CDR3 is CSASTGVGQPQHF. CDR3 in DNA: TGCAGTGCTAGCACAGGGGTTGGTCAGCCCCAGCATTTT.

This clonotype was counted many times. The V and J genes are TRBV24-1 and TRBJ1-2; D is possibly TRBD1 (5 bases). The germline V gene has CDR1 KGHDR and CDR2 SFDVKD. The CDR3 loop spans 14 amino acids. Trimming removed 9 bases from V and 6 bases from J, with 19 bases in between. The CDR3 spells CATPPGDLGDGYTF. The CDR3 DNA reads TGTGCCACCCCACCCGGGGACTTGGGGGATGGCTACACCTTC.